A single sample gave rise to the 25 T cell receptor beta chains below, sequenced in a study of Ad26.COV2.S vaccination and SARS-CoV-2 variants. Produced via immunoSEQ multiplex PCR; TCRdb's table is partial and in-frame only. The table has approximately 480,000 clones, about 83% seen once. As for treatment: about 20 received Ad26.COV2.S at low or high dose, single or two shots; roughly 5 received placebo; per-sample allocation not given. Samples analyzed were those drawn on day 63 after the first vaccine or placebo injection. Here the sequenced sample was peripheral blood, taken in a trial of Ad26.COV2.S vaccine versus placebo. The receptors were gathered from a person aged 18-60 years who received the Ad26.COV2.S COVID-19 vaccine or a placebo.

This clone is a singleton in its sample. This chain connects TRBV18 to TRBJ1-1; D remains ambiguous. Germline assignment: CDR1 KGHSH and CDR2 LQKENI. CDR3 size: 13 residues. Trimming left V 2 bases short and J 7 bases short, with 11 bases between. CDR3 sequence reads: CASSPLGGDEAFF. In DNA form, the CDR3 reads TGTGCCAGCTCACCATTGGGCGGGGATGAAGCTTTCTTT.

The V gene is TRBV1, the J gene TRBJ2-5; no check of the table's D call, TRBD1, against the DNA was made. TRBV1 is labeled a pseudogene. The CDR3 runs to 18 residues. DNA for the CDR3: TGCACCAGCAGCCAAAGGATTCAACAAGGGACAGCCCAAGAGACCCAGTACTTC. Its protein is CTSSQRIQQGTAQETQYF.

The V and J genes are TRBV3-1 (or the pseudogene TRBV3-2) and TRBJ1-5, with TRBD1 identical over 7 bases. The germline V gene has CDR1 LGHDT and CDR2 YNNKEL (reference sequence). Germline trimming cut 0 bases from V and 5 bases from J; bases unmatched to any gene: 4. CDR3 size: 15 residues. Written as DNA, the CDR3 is TGTGCCAGCAGCCAAGACACAGGGGCAGATCAGCCCCAGCATTTT. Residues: CASSQDTGADQPQHF.

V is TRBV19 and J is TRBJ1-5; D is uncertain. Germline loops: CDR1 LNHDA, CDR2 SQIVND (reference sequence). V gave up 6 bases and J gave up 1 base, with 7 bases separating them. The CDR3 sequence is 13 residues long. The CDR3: CASRPRSNQPQHF. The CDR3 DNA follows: TGTGCCAGTAGACCACGGAGCAATCAGCCCCAGCATTTT.

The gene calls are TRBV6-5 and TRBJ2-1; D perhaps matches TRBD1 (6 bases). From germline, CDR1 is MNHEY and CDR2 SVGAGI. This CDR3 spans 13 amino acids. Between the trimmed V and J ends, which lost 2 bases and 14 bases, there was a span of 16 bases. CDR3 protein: CASSYRPQGYKFF. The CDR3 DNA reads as TGTGCCAGCAGTTACCGACCTCAGGGGTACAAGTTCTTC.

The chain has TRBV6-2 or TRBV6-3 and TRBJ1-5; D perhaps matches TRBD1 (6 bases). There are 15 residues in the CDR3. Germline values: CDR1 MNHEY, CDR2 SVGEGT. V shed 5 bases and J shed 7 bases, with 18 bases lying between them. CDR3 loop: CASSGQGQTSQPQHF. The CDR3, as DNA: TGTGCCAGCAGTGGGCAGGGACAAACATCACAGCCCCAGCATTTT.

The CDR3, as DNA: TGTGCCAGCAGTCTCCAACTGGAGGCCCAAGAGACCCAGTACTTC. Translating gives CASSLQLEAQETQYF. The V gene is TRBV6-5, the J gene TRBJ2-5, with D possibly TRBD2 on 5 matching bases. V lost 5 bases, J lost 1 base, and 14 bases lay in between. The CDR3 extends over 15 amino acids. Looked up from germline, CDR1 is MNHEY and CDR2 is SVGAGI.

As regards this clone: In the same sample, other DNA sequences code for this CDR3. CDR3 sequence: CSVVSTEAFF. In nucleotides, the CDR3 is TGCAGCGTTGTTTCCACTGAAGCTTTCTTT. The chain uses TRBV29-1 and TRBJ1-1; D is ambiguous. V was clipped by 4 bases and J by 4 bases, with 4 bases between them. Germline lookup yields CDR1 SQVTM and CDR2 ANQGSEA. CDR3 length: 10 amino acids.

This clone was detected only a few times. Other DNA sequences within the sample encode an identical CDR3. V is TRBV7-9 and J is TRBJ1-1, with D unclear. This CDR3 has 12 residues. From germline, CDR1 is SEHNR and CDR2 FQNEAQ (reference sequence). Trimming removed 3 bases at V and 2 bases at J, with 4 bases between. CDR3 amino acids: CASSFLNTEAFF. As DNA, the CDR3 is TGTGCCAGCAGCTTTTTAAACACTGAAGCTTTCTTT.

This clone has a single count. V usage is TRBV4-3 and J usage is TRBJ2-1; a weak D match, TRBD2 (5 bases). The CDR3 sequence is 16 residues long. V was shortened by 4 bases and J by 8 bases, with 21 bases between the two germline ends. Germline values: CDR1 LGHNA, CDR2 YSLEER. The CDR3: CASSRAVRVGSDEQFF. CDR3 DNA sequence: TGCGCCAGCAGCCGAGCCGTAAGGGTAGGGAGTGATGAGCAGTTCTTC.

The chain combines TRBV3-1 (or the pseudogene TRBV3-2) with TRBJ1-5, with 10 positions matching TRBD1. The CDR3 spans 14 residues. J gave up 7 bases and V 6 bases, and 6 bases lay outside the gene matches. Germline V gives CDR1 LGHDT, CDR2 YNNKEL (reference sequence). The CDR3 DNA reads TGTGCCAGCAGTCGCGGGACAGGGGTACAGCCCCAGCATTTT. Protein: CASSRGTGVQPQHF.

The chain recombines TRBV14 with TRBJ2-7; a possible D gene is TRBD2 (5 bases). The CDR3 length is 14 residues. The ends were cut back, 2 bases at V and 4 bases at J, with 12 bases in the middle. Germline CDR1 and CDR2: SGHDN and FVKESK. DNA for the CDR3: TGTGCCAGCAGCCAAAACGGACTGAAATACGAGCAGTACTTC. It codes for CASSQNGLKYEQYF.

The chain's CDR3 is CASSQTSGASYEQYF. Here the CDR3 DNA reads TGTGCCAGCAGTCAGACTAGCGGGGCCTCCTACGAGCAGTACTTC. The chain links TRBV27 to TRBJ2-7, with 11 bases lining up with TRBD2. The V gene end was trimmed by 5 bases and the J gene end by 0 bases; junction bases not matched to a gene: 3. Germline V gives CDR1 MNHEY, CDR2 SMNVEV (reference sequence). CDR3 size: 15 residues.

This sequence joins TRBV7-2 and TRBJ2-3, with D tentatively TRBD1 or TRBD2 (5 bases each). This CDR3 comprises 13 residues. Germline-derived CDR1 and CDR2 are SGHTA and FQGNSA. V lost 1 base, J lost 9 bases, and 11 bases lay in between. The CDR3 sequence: CASSLVQGRTQYF. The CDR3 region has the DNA TGTGCCAGCAGCTTAGTTCAGGGACGGACGCAGTATTTT.

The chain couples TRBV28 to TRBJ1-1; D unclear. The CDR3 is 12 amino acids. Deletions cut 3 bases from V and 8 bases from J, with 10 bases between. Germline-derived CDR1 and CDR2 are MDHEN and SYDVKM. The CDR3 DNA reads TGTGCCAGCAGTTTTGGTCGTTACGAAGCTTTCTTT. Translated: CASSFGRYEAFF.

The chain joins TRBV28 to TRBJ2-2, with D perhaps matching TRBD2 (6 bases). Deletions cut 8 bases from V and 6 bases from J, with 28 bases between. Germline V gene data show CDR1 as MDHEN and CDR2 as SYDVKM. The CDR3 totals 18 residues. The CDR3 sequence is CASAVAGPGTLGAGELFF. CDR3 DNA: TGTGCCAGCGCGGTGGCAGGACCGGGGACTTTAGGGGCCGGGGAGCTGTTTTTT.

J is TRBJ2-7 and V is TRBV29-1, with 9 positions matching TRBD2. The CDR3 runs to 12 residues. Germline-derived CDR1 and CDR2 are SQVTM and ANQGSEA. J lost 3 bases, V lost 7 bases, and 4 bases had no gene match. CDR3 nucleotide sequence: TGCAGCGCCGTAGCGGGAGTCTACGAGCAGTACTTC. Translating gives CSAVAGVYEQYF.

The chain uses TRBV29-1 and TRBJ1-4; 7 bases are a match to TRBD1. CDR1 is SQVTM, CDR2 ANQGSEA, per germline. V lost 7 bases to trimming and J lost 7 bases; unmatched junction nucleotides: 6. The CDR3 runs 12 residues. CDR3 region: CSGGQVGEKLFF. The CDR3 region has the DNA TGCAGCGGAGGACAGGTTGGTGAAAAACTGTTTTTT. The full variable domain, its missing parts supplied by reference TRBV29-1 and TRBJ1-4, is SAVISQKPSRDICQRGTSLTIQCQVDSQVTMMFWYRQQPGQSLTLIATANQGSEATYESGFVIDKFPISRPNLTFSTLTVSNMSPEDSSIYLCSGGQVGEKLFFGSGTQLSVL.

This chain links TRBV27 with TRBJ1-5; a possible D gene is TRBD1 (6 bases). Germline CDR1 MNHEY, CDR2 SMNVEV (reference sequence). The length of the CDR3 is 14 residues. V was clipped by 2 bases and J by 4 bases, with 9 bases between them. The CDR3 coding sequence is TGTGCCAGCAGTTTAGGGCAGGGGAATCAGCCCCAGCATTTT. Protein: CASSLGQGNQPQHF.

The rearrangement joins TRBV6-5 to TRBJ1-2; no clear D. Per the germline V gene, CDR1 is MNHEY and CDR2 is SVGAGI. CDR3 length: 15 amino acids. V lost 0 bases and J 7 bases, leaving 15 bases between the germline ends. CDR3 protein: CASSYSRSPTGGYTF. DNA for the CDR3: TGTGCCAGCAGTTACTCGCGTAGCCCCACGGGTGGCTACACCTTC.

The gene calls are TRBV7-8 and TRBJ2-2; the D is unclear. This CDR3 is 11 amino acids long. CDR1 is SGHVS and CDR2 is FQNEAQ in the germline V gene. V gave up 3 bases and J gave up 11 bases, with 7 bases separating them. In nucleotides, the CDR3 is TGTGCCAGCAGCTTCGCAGCCGAGCTGTTTTTT. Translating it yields CASSFAAELFF.

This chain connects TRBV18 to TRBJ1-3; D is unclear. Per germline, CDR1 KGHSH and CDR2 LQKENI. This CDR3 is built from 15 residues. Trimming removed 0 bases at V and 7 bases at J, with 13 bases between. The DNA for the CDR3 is TGTGCCAGCTCACCACCTTCTGGGATGGGGAACACCATATATTTT. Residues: CASSPPSGMGNTIYF.

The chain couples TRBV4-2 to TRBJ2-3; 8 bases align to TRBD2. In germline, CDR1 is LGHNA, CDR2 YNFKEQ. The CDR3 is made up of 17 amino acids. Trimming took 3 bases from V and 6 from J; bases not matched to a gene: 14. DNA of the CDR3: TGTGCCAGCAGCCAGGAGGGAACGGGACTAGGATCCGATACGCAGTATTTT. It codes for CASSQEGTGLGSDTQYF.

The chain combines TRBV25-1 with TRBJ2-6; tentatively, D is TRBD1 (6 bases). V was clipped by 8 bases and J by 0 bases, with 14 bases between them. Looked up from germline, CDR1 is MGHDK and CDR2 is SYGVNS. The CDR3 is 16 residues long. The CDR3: CASPKGVGSGANVLTF. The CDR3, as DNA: TGTGCCAGCCCGAAGGGGGTGGGCTCTGGGGCCAACGTCCTGACTTTC.

The CDR3 DNA reads as TGTGCCAGCTCACCACCCCTAGCGGACCCCTCCTACAATGAGCAGTTCTTC. Protein sequence: CASSPPLADPSYNEQFF. V and J are TRBV18 and TRBJ2-1; TRBD2 aligns across 7 bases. With 0 bases clipped from V and 0 bases from J, the junction kept 5 bases outside the gene matches. The CDR3 is 17 residues long. Germline V gives CDR1 KGHSH, CDR2 LQKENI.